This entry features one T cell receptor (beta chain) sequence. The antigen is not known. The data were taken from a study of PD-1 blockade in classical Hodgkin lymphoma. Study-level background: Administration of nivolumab to patients was at 3 mg/kg intravenously every 2 weeks.

Study outcomes and limitations: Relapsed/refractory patients reportedly had the lowest baseline TCR diversity, below newly diagnosed patients, who were below healthy donors. Complete responders entered with baseline diversity on par with newly diagnosed patients, the results showed.

CDR3 size: 17 residues. V gave up 4 bases and J gave up 4 bases; unmatched junction bases: 11. CDR1 is SEHNR, CDR2 FQNEAQ, per germline (reference sequence). Only in-frame clones appear in the TCRdb table, and some are missing; sequencing was by immunoSEQ multiplex PCR. The sample lists approximately 25,000 clones, roughly 84% occurring once. Brentuximab vedotin exposure varied among the patients, all of whom had relapsed after autologous stem cell transplantation. The CD4+ T cells used were purified from thawed PBMCs through magnetic negative selection. The TCR sequence derives from a human donor with classical Hodgkin lymphoma. Sequences were derived from CD4+ T cells from blood, sampled at baseline. This chain joins TRBV7-9 and TRBJ1-3; TRBD1 agrees at 9 bases. CDR3 bases: TGTGCCAGCAGCTATACCCAGGGACAGGGATCCGGAAACACCATATATTTT. Encoded protein: CASSYTQGQGSGNTIYF.